This entry features one T cell receptor beta chain sequence. The antigen is not known. Germline assignment: CDR1 SGHDN and CDR2 FVKESK. The ends were cut back, 7 bases at V and 3 bases at J, with 6 bases in the middle. This CDR3 is 12 amino acids long. This specimen comes from a study of T cell repertoires in cytomegalovirus infection. Findings of the study overall: Ex vivo, HLA-C-restricted CMV-specific TCR beta clonotypes prevailed over the rest of the response. Summed public TCR beta family frequency identified CMV carriers bearing the relevant HLA.

TCRdb re-analysed the reads in MiXCR, keeping a single row per CDR3 protein. The data contain approximately 550,000 distinct CDR3 sequences, 16% of them singletons. The sample consisted of CD8+ T cells from PBMCs. This receptor was obtained from a human donor in good health (CMV status not recorded). Some clones in this sample may be carry-over from other donors' samples. This chain connects TRBV14 to TRBJ1-4, with D unresolved. The CDR3 DNA reads TGTGCCAGCAAACAGTCTAATGAAAAACTGTTTTTT. The encoded protein is CASKQSNEKLFF.